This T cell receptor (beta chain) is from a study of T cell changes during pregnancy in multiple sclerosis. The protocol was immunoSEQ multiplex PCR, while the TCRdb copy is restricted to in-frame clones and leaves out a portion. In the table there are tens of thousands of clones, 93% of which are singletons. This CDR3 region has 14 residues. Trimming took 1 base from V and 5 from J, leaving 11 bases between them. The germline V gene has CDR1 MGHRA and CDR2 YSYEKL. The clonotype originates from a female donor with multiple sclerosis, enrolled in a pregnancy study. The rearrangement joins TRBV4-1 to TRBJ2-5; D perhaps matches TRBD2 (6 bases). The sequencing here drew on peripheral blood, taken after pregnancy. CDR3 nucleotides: TGCGCCAGCAGCCAAGTTCTTCGGGGGGAGACCCAGTACTTC. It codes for CASSQVLRGETQYF.